This entry describes one TCR beta chain. The antigen is undetermined. V gave up 3 bases and J gave up 2 bases; unmatched junction bases: 9. CDR3 length equals 17 residues. CDR1 is MGHRA, CDR2 YSYEKL, per germline. The record originates from a study of cytomegalovirus exposure and HLA in healthy donors. Study results and caveats: Many donors shared some public TCRs, even though most TCR sequences were rare. For cytomegalovirus status, the classifier reportedly gave diagnoses with high specificity and sensitivity. Researchers counted around 180 TCR beta chains as cytomegalovirus-associated.

Here immunoSEQ multiplex PCR was the method, and the copy in TCRdb shows in-frame clones only, minus some. The profile shows around 160,000 clones, roughly 91% of them singletons. Sequences were obtained from PBMCs. The genes are TRBV4-1 and TRBJ2-3; 9 nucleotides line up with TRBD2. The sequence was collected from a man in his late teens or twenties in good health and CMV-seronegative. The CDR3 here is CASSHLRLAESTDTQYF. CDR3 DNA: TGCGCCAGCAGCCACTTACGACTAGCGGAGTCCACAGATACGCAGTATTTT.